These 11 T cell receptor beta chains were sequenced from one sample in a study of blood T cells in healthy people across ages. The authors ran a second PCR of about 7 to 11 cycles using a sample-barcoded 5' primer and a J-beta primer mix. Each CDR3 protein gets one entry after TCRdb re-called the 5' RACE reads with MiXCR. This table holds 1.5 million to 1.9 million distinct CDR3 sequences, roughly 43% found once. The sample comprised blood. The receptors stem from a woman aged 18 to 35 in good health.

The chain employs TRBV18 and TRBJ1-2; 7 nucleotides line up with TRBD1. This CDR3 contains 14 residues. The germline gives CDR1 KGHSH, CDR2 LQKENI. V was pared by 6 bases and J by 3 bases, with 7 bases of the junction left unmatched. The DNA of the CDR3 is TGTGCCAGCTCTCTGACAGGGAAGGACTATGGCTACACCTTC. Its protein product is CASSLTGKDYGYTF.

Concerning this clonotype itself: The junction differs from germline at one of its ends, possibly a read error. V gene TRBV4-2 combines with J gene TRBJ2-7; D is undetermined. CDR1 is LGHNA, CDR2 YNFKEQ, per germline. This CDR3 has 13 amino acids. CDR3 DNA: TGTGCCGGCAGCCAAGGATTCACGAGCAAGCAGTACTTC. It specifies CAGSQGFTSKQYF.

The V gene is TRBV15, the J gene TRBJ2-1; D call uncertain. The tail of the sequence fits TRBJ2-7 better, so the J call may be wrong. CDR3 length: 17 residues. Germline values: CDR1 LNHNV, CDR2 YYDKDF (reference sequence). The CDR3 DNA reads TGTGCCACCAGCAGAAAAAACGACATTTACTCCTACAATGAGCAGTACTTC. This sequence encodes CATSRKNDIYSYNEQYF.

Only a few counts were recorded for this clonotype. The rearrangement uses TRBV7-9 and TRBJ2-4, with 8 nucleotides matching TRBD2. Per germline, CDR1 SEHNR and CDR2 FQNEAQ (reference sequence). The ends lost 1 base at V and 3 bases at J; junction bases unmatched: 5. The CDR3 has 16 amino acids. CDR3 amino acids: CASSLVLAEGKNIQYF. Here the CDR3 DNA reads TGTGCCAGCAGCTTAGTACTAGCGGAGGGCAAAAACATTCAGTACTTC.

The V and J genes are TRBV13 and TRBJ1-3; 8 positions agree with TRBD1. The CDR3 totals 17 residues. CDR1 PRHDT and CDR2 FYEKMQ come from the germline V gene (reference sequence). The V and J ends lost 5 bases and 1 base, in that order; junction bases with no gene match: 10. CDR3: CASSPQSGQESGNTIYF. In DNA, the CDR3 is TGTGCCAGCAGCCCACAGTCGGGACAGGAGTCTGGAAACACCATATATTTT. The whole variable domain, remainder taken from reference TRBV13 and TRBJ1-3, is AAGVIQSPRHLIKEKRETATLKCYPIPRHDTVYWYQQGPGQDPQFLISFYEKMQSDKGSIPDRFSAQQFSDYHSELNMSSLELGDSALYFCASSPQSGQESGNTIYFGEGSWLTVV.

This clonotype was observed at least ten times. V is TRBV20-1 and J is TRBJ2-5, with TRBD1 matching over 12 bases. V trimming: 1 base; J trimming: 5 bases; junction bases outside the gene matches: 2. CDR3 length: 14 residues. Per germline, CDR1 DFQATT and CDR2 SNEGSKA (reference sequence). The CDR3: CSARGDRGPETQYF. In nucleotides, the CDR3 is TGCAGTGCTAGAGGGGACAGGGGGCCGGAGACCCAGTACTTC.

This clonotype came up a few times. This chain connects TRBV27 to TRBJ1-2, with a tentative D call TRBD1 (5 bases). The germline V and J ends were trimmed by 5 bases and 6 bases, with 22 bases remaining between them. The CDR3 consists of 16 residues. Germline V gene data show CDR1 as MNHEY and CDR2 as SMNVEV (reference sequence). The CDR3 bases are TGTGCCAGCAGTCGATTTCATACCGGGACTAAGAATGGCTACACCTTC. Amino acid sequence: CASSRFHTGTKNGYTF.

This chain links TRBV5-6 with TRBJ2-1; 7 bases agree with TRBD1. The V segment lost 0 bases and the J segment 6 bases; nucleotides outside the gene matches: 3. The CDR3 extends over 14 amino acids. Germline V CDR1 and CDR2: SGHDT, YYEEEE. CDR3 in amino acids: CASSLAGTVNEQFF. Here the CDR3 DNA reads TGTGCCAGCAGCTTGGCCGGGACAGTCAATGAGCAGTTCTTC.

The chain has TRBV3-1 and TRBJ2-1; possibly TRBD2 for D (5 bases). V dropped 4 bases and J dropped 10 bases, with 11 bases sitting between them. Germline CDR1 reads LGHDT; CDR2 reads YNNKEL (reference sequence). The CDR3 runs 12 residues. CDR3 coding DNA: TGTGCCAGCAGCCCGGGATCCGCGGAGCAGTTCTTC. Residues: CASSPGSAEQFF.

The V call is TRBV6-4, the J call TRBJ2-3; TRBD2 matches 10 bases. The CDR3 contains 15 residues. Germline CDR1 MRHNA, CDR2 SNTAGT. The J segment lost 3 bases and the V segment lost 6 bases, leaving 6 bases of the junction unmatched. As DNA, the CDR3 is TGTGCCAGCAGCCAGGGACTAGCGAGAACAGATACGCAGTATTTT. Amino acid sequence: CASSQGLARTDTQYF.

With respect to this clonotype: The junction differs from germline at one of its ends, possibly a read error. The chain uses TRBV7-9 and TRBJ1-2; unclear D gene. Germline V gene sequence: CDR1 SEHNR, CDR2 FQNEAQ (reference sequence). The CDR3 runs 11 residues. The CDR3 bases are TGTGCCACCCCTTCTAAATATGGCTACACCTTC. Its protein is CATPSKYGYTF.